The 27 T cell receptor beta chains in this list originate from one sample, sequenced in a study of chemoradiotherapy in HPV16-positive cancers. Sequencing used immunoSEQ multiplex PCR; TCRdb keeps in-frame clones, though not all of them. The repertoire holds 20,000 to 25,000 clones, with approximately 86% as singletons. Sequenced here: blood, sampled from a patient who underwent chemoradiotherapy. Receptors were obtained from a human donor with HPV-associated anogenital cancer.

The rearrangement joins TRBV5-4 to TRBJ2-5; the D is unclear. The germline gives CDR1 SGHNT, CDR2 YYREEE (reference sequence). The ends were cut back, 4 bases at V and 1 base at J, with 11 bases in the middle. The CDR3 loop spans 14 amino acids. DNA for the CDR3: TGTGCCAGCAGCACCCAAGGCTTCCAAGAGACCCAGTACTTC. Translation: CASSTQGFQETQYF.

Remarks on this clone: Other DNA sequences within the sample encode an identical CDR3. The chain is built from TRBV5-6 and TRBJ1-1; tentative D call: TRBD1 (6 bases). CDR1 is SGHDT and CDR2 is YYEEEE in the germline V gene. CDR3 size: 13 residues. Trimming took 3 bases from V and 4 from J, leaving 10 bases between them. This chain's CDR3 is CASSSARGTEAFF. CDR3 nucleotide sequence: TGTGCCAGCAGCTCCGCCAGGGGCACTGAAGCTTTCTTT.

The chain uses TRBV9 and TRBJ2-1; the D call may be TRBD1 or TRBD2 (7 bases each). The germline gives CDR1 SGDLS, CDR2 YYNGEE. The V end lost 6 bases, the J end lost 7 bases, and 20 bases lay between the germline ends. The CDR3 has 15 amino acids. CDR3 coding DNA: TGTGCCAGCACGTCAGGGGGGGCCGGTTGGAATGAGCAGTTCTTC. Translated: CASTSGGAGWNEQFF.

The chain joins TRBV28 to TRBJ2-7, with TRBD2 matching 8 bases. The CDR3 runs to 15 residues. V lost 7 bases and J lost 4; bases outside the gene matches: 12. Germline V gives CDR1 MDHEN, CDR2 SYDVKM. CDR3 in amino acids: CASTLGAGLAYEQYF. DNA of the CDR3: TGTGCCAGCACCCTTGGGGCCGGACTAGCTTACGAGCAGTACTTC.

The V gene is TRBV20-1, the J gene TRBJ2-5; weak D call: TRBD2 (5 bases). The CDR3 is 11 residues long. CDR1 is DFQATT and CDR2 is SNEGSKA in the germline V gene (reference sequence). V dropped 6 bases and J dropped 5 bases, with 10 bases sitting between them. The CDR3 loop reads CSAPAGETQYF. The CDR3 nucleotides are TGCAGTGCCCCTGCGGGTGAGACCCAGTACTTC.

This chain connects TRBV30 to TRBJ1-1; 9 nucleotides agree with TRBD1. The CDR3 is made up of 16 amino acids. The germline gives CDR1 GTSNPN, CDR2 SVGIG (reference sequence). V dropped 1 base and J dropped 8; count of bases not matched to a gene: 14. CDR3 in amino acids: CAWSATGTGFQREAFF. CDR3 in DNA: TGTGCCTGGAGTGCGACCGGGACAGGGTTCCAGAGGGAAGCTTTCTTT.

This clone was seen a single time. The CDR3 nucleotides are TGTGCCAGCAGCTTAGGGGACAGGGGTCCCTACAATGAGCAGTTCTTC. Translation gives CASSLGDRGPYNEQFF. The chain carries TRBV11-2 and TRBJ2-1; TRBD1 matches at 10 bases. Unmatched junction bases numbered 2, after V lost 1 base and J lost 2 bases. This CDR3 has 16 residues. From germline, CDR1 is SGHAT and CDR2 FQNNGV. The full variable domain, in which reference TRBV11-2 and TRBJ2-1 provide the parts outside the CDR3, is EAGVAQSPRYKIIEKRQSVAFWCNPISGHATLYWYQQILGQGPKLLIQFQNNGVVDDSQLPKDRFSAERLKGVDSTLKIQPAKLEDSAVYLCASSLGDRGPYNEQFFGPGTRLTVL.

This rearrangement joins TRBV7-9 to TRBJ2-7; no clear D gene. There are 17 residues in the CDR3. The V gene lost 1 base and the J gene lost 2 bases, with 18 bases spanning the gap. Per the germline V gene, CDR1 is SEHNR and CDR2 is FQNEAQ (reference sequence). The CDR3, as DNA: TGTGCCAGCAGCTTAGAGATTGGCAGTTCCACTCCCTACGAGCAGTACTTC. As protein: CASSLEIGSSTPYEQYF.

This rearrangement joins TRBV5-1 to TRBJ2-7, with 10 bases identical to TRBD1. The CDR3 is 14 amino acids. Germline V gene data show CDR1 as SGHRS and CDR2 as YFSETQ. V lost 2 bases, J lost 3 bases, and 2 bases stayed unmatched. The CDR3 coding sequence is TGCGCCAGCAGCTTCGGGACAGGGGACTACGAGCAGTACTTC. Translated: CASSFGTGDYEQYF.

This clone was recorded only once. This chain joins TRBV6-4 and TRBJ2-3, with D tentatively TRBD1 (5 bases). This CDR3 has 13 amino acids. Per germline, CDR1 MRHNA and CDR2 SNTAGT. V lost 0 bases and J lost 8, with 9 bases in between. The CDR3 reads CASSDSGQGTQYF. The CDR3, as DNA: TGTGCCAGCAGTGACTCCGGTCAGGGTACGCAGTATTTT.

A single count supports this clone. The rearrangement uses TRBV4-3 and TRBJ2-2; D not resolved. Germline V gene sequence: CDR1 LGHNA, CDR2 YSLEER. The CDR3 covers 15 residues. V lost 0 bases, J lost 2 bases, and 7 bases lay in between. This chain's CDR3 is CASSQEVVNTGELFF. The CDR3, as DNA: TGCGCCAGCAGCCAAGAGGTCGTAAACACCGGGGAGCTGTTTTTT.

The chain uses TRBV21-1 and TRBJ1-3. TRBV21-1 is given as a pseudogene. The CDR3 is 13 amino acids. DNA for the CDR3: TGTGCCAGAACATCGGGGGGGGAATACACCATATATTTT. Protein sequence: CARTSGGEYTIYF.

The gene calls are TRBV28 and TRBJ1-2, with 12 bases that match TRBD1. With V trimmed by 2 bases and J by 4 bases, 2 bases remained unmatched. Per germline, CDR1 MDHEN and CDR2 SYDVKM. The CDR3 extends over 15 amino acids. DNA of the CDR3: TGTGCCAGCAGTTTAGGGACAGGGGGCGTCTATGGCTACACCTTC. Translated, it gives CASSLGTGGVYGYTF.

This rearrangement joins TRBV5-6 to TRBJ2-7; TRBD2 might be the D (6 bases). CDR3 length: 13 amino acids. The germline V gene has CDR1 SGHDT and CDR2 YYEEEE. Trimming removed 4 bases at V and 2 bases at J, with 10 bases between. CDR3 region: CASSTGTPYEQYF. CDR3 in DNA: TGTGCCAGCAGCACCGGGACTCCCTACGAGCAGTACTTC.

This chain links TRBV6-5 with TRBJ1-5; the match to TRBD1 covers 9 bases. The CDR3 is 15 residues long. CDR1 is MNHEY and CDR2 is SVGAGI in the germline V gene. V gave up 6 bases and J gave up 7 bases; unmatched junction bases: 10. The CDR3 nucleotides read TGTGCCAGCAGCCGCCGGGACAGGGCCCAGCAGCCCCAGCATTTT. It codes for CASSRRDRAQQPQHF.

The chain recombines TRBV6-1 with TRBJ2-7; D is unresolved. Trimming removed 5 bases from V and 3 bases from J, with 14 bases in between. This CDR3 spans 14 amino acids. Germline V CDR1 and CDR2: MNHNS, SASEGT. The CDR3, as DNA: TGTGCCAGCAGTTCCCTGGTCCTATTCTACGAGCAGTACTTC. This encodes CASSSLVLFYEQYF.

V usage is TRBV19 and J usage is TRBJ2-1; D gene ambiguous. The CDR3 contains 15 residues. The germline V and J ends were trimmed by 3 bases and 13 bases, with 22 bases remaining between them. Germline values: CDR1 LNHDA, CDR2 SQIVND (reference sequence). The CDR3 protein is CASSMGRGDTGTQFF. In nucleotides, the CDR3 is TGTGCCAGTAGTATGGGTCGCGGTGACACTGGAACTCAGTTCTTC.

This chain links TRBV19 with TRBJ2-7, with 7 positions matching TRBD1. The length of the CDR3 is 14 residues. Germline values: CDR1 LNHDA, CDR2 SQIVND (reference sequence). With V trimmed by 4 bases and J by 2 bases, 5 bases remained unmatched. The CDR3 DNA reads as TGTGCCAGTAGTACCGGGACAGTCCCCTACGAGCAGTACTTC. Protein product: CASSTGTVPYEQYF.

The genes are TRBV18 and TRBJ1-1, with TRBD1 matching over 8 bases. CDR3 length: 12 residues. Germline loops: CDR1 KGHSH, CDR2 LQKENI. V lost 4 bases, J lost 10 bases, and 5 bases stayed unmatched. This CDR3 reads CASSLDREGAFF. CDR3 DNA: TGTGCCAGCTCACTGGACAGGGAGGGAGCTTTCTTT.

The gene calls are TRBV7-6 and TRBJ1-6, with D hard to call. Germline V CDR1 and CDR2: SGHVS, FNYEAQ. V lost 5 bases, J lost 6 bases, and 11 bases lay in between. CDR3 size: 14 residues. For the CDR3, the DNA is TGTGCCAGCAGCCAGAGCCAGGTTAATTCACCCCTCCACTTT. It encodes CASSQSQVNSPLHF.

The V call is TRBV7-7, the J call TRBJ2-1, with 14 bases aligning to TRBD2. This CDR3 comprises 14 residues. CDR1 and CDR2 from the germline V gene are SSHAT and FNYEAQ (reference sequence). The trim removed 5 bases at V and 9 bases at J, leaving 3 bases unmatched. The CDR3 is CASSPGLAGVEQFF. The CDR3 region has the DNA TGTGCCAGCAGCCCGGGACTAGCGGGGGTTGAGCAGTTCTTC.

The rearrangement uses TRBV18 and TRBJ1-2; no clear D gene. The V end lost 2 bases, the J end lost 6 bases, and 4 bases lay between the germline ends. Per germline, CDR1 KGHSH and CDR2 LQKENI. The CDR3 spans 11 residues. CDR3 nucleotide sequence: TGTGCCAGCTCACCAGGGGATGGCTACACCTTC. Its translation: CASSPGDGYTF.

For the CDR3, the DNA is TGTGCCAGCAGCCTCCCCCCGACAGCTAACTATGGCTACACCTTC. Amino acids: CASSLPPTANYGYTF. The chain links TRBV7-2 to TRBJ1-2, with D possibly TRBD1 on 5 matching bases. V was shortened by 5 bases and J by 0 bases, with 13 bases between the two germline ends. The CDR3 is made up of 15 amino acids. CDR1 and CDR2 (germline): SGHTA, FQGNSA.

This sequence joins TRBV5-1 and TRBJ1-1, with D possibly TRBD1 on 5 matching bases. Trimming pared 0 bases from V and 4 bases from J, leaving 10 bases between. The CDR3 has 14 residues. The V gene's germline CDR1 is SGHRS and CDR2 YFSETQ. CDR3 in amino acids: CASSLVGRVTEAFF. The CDR3 nucleotides are TGCGCCAGCAGCTTGGTCGGCAGGGTCACTGAAGCTTTCTTT.

The sample holds one count of this clone. This chain links TRBV7-9 with TRBJ2-2; a weak D match, TRBD1 (5 bases). The CDR3 is 15 residues long. From germline, CDR1 is SEHNR and CDR2 FQNEAQ (reference sequence). With 3 bases removed from V and 4 bases from J, the gap between germline ends came to 12 bases. As DNA, the CDR3 is TGTGCCAGCAGCTTTCCCCTGACAGTCACCGGGGAGCTGTTTTTT. Encoded protein: CASSFPLTVTGELFF. Full variable domain (missing parts from reference TRBV7-9 and TRBJ2-2): DTGVSQNPRHKITKRGQNVTFRCDPISEHNRLYWYRQTLGQGPEFLTYFQNEAQLEKSRLLSDRFSAERPKGSFSTLEIQRTEQGDSAMYLCASSFPLTVTGELFFGEGSRLTVL.

The rearrangement links TRBV25-1 to TRBJ2-7, with a tentative D call TRBD2 (6 bases). The germline CDR1 and CDR2 sequences are MGHDK and SYGVNS. Trimming removed 8 bases from V and 6 bases from J, with 11 bases in between. The CDR3 runs 11 residues. The CDR3 sequence is CASGRHLEQYF. In DNA form, the CDR3 reads TGTGCCAGCGGGAGGCATCTCGAGCAGTACTTC.

J is TRBJ2-5 and V is TRBV5-6; 10 nucleotides match TRBD1. The germline CDR1 and CDR2 sequences are SGHDT and YYEEEE. The junction had 9 bases not matched to a gene; V was cut back by 5 bases and J by 5 bases. This CDR3 contains 15 residues. CDR3 DNA sequence: TGTGCCAGCAGGTCCGACAGGGGGCTTGGTGAGACCCAGTACTTC. Encoded protein: CASRSDRGLGETQYF.